The clone carrying this T cell receptor beta chain appeared a few times. The data stem from a study of blood T cell repertoires in COVID-19. The table came from immunoSEQ multiplex PCR; TCRdb's copy has only in-frame clones and leaves some out. This repertoire shows about 260,000 clones, over 80% found once; its top ten account for about 1.6%. This TCR derives from a woman in her 40s who had recovered from COVID-19. Sequenced: peripheral blood.

CDR3 amino acids: CASSNPTGGVRAQHF. As DNA, the CDR3 is TGTGCCAGTAGTAACCCCACAGGGGGGGTCCGAGCCCAGCATTTT. V usage is TRBV19 and J usage is TRBJ1-5; 8 bases line up with TRBD1. The J segment lost 11 bases and the V segment lost 4 bases, leaving 13 bases of the junction unmatched. Germline-derived CDR1 and CDR2 are LNHDA and SQIVND (reference sequence). This CDR3 has 15 amino acids.